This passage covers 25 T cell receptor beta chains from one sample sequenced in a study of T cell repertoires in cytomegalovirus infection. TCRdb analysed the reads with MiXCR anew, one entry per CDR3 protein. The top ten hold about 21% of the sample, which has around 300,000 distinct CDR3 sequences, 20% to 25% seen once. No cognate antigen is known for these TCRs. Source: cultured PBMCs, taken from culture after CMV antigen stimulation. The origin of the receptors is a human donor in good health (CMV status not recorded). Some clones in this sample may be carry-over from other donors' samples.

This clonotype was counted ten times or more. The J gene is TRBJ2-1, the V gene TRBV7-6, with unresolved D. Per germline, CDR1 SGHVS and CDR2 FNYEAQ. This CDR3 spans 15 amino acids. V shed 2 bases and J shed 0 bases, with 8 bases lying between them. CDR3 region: CASSLSVGSYNEQFF. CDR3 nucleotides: TGTGCCAGCAGCTTAAGCGTAGGCTCCTACAATGAGCAGTTCTTC. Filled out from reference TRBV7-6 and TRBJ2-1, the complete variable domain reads GAGVSQSPRYKVTKRGQDVALRCDPISGHVSLYWYRQALGQGPEFLTYFNYEAQQDKSGLPNDRFSAERPEGSISTLTIQRTEQRDSAMYRCASSLSVGSYNEQFFGPGTRLTVL.

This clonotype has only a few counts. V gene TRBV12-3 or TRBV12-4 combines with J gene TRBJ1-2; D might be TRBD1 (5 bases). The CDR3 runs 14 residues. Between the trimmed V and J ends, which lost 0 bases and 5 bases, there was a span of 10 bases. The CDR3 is CASSLAGDGYGYTF. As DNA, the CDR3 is TGTGCCAGCAGTTTAGCGGGGGATGGATATGGCTACACCTTC.

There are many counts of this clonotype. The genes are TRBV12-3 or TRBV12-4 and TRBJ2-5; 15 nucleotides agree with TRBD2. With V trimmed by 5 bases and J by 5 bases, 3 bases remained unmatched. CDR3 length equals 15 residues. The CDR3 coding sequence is TGTGCCAGCAGTGGACTAGCGGGAGGGGATGAGACCCAGTACTTC. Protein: CASSGLAGGDETQYF.

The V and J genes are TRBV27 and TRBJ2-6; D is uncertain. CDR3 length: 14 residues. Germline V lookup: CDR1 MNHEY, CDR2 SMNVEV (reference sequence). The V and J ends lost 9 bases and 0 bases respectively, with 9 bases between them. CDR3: CARWAYSGANVLTF. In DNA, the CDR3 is TGTGCCAGGTGGGCGTACTCTGGGGCCAACGTCCTGACTTTC.

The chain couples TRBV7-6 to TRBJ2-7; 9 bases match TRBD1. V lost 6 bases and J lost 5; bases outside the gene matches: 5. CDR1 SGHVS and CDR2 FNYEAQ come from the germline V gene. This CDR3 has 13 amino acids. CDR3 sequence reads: CASRSTGGDEQYF. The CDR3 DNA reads TGTGCCAGCAGGTCGACAGGGGGAGACGAGCAGTACTTC.

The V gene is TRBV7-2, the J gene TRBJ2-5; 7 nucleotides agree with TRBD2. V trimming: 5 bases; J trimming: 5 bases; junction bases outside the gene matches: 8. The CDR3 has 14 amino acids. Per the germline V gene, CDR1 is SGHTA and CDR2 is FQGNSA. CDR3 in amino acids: CASSPGLFTETQYF. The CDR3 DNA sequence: TGTGCCAGCAGCCCGGGACTATTTACGGAGACCCAGTACTTC.

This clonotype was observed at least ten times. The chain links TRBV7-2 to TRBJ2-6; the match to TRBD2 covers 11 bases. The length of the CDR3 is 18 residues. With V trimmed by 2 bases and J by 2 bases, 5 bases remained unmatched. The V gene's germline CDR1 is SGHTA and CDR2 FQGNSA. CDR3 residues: CASSLLAGGRAGANVLTF. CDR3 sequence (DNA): TGTGCCAGCAGCTTACTAGCGGGAGGCAGGGCTGGGGCCAACGTCCTGACTTTC. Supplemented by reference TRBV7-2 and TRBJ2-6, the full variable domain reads GAGVSQSPSNKVTEKGKDVELRCDPISGHTALYWYRQSLGQGLEFLIYFQGNSAPDKSGLPSDRFSAERTGGSVSTLTIQRTQQEDSAVYLCASSLLAGGRAGANVLTFGAGSRLTVL.

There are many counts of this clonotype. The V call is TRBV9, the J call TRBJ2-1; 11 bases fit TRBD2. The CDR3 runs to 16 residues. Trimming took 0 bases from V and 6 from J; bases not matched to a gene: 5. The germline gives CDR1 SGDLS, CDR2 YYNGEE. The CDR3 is CASSVGGTSGPNEQFF. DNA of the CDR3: TGTGCCAGCAGCGTAGGAGGGACTAGCGGACCCAATGAGCAGTTCTTC. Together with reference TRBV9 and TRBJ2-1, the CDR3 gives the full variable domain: DSGVTQTPKHLITATGQRVTLRCSPRSGDLSVYWYQQSLDQGLQFLIQYYNGEERAKGNILERFSAQQFPDLHSELNLSSLELGDSALYFCASSVGGTSGPNEQFFGPGTRLTVL.

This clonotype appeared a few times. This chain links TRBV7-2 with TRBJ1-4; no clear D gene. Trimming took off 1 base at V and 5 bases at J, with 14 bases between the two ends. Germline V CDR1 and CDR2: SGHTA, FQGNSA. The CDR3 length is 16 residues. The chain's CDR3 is CASSLGPGRINEKLFF. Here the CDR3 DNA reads TGTGCCAGCAGCTTAGGCCCCGGCCGGATAAATGAAAAACTGTTTTTT.

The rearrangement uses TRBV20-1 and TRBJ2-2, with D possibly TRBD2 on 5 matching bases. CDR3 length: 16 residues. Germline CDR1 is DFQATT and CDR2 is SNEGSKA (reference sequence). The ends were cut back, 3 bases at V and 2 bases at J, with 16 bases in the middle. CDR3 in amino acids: CSASSGLLVNTGELFF. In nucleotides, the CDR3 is TGCAGTGCTAGTTCGGGTTTACTAGTCAACACCGGGGAGCTGTTTTTT.

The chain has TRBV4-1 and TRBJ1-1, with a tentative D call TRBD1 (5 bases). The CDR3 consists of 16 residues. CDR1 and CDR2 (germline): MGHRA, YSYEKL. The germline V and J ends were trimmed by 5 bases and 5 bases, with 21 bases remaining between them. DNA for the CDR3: TGCGCCAGCAGCGAAAATCCGGTGGGGGGTTATACTGAAGCTTTCTTT. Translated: CASSENPVGGYTEAFF.

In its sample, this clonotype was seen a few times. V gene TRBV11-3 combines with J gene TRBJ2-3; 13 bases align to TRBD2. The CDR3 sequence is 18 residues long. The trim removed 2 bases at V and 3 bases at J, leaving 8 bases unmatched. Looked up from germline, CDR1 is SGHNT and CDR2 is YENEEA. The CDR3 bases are TGTGCCAGCAGCTTAAGGACTAGCGGGAGTGTAGTTACAGATACGCAGTATTTT. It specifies CASSLRTSGSVVTDTQYF.

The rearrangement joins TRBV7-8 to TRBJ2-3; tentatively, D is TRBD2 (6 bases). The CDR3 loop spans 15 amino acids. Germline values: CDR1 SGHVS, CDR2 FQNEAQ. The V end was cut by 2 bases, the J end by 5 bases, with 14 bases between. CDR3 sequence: CASSLHPGEEDTQYF. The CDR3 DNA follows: TGTGCCAGCAGCTTACACCCGGGGGAAGAAGATACGCAGTATTTT.

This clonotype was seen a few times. The CDR3 DNA reads TGTGCCAGCAGATCTGCGGGAAGTCGACCCTACGAGCAGTACGTC. It yields the protein CASRSAGSRPYEQYV. The chain has TRBV5-6 and TRBJ2-7; D might be TRBD2 (6 bases). Germline assignment: CDR1 SGHDT and CDR2 YYEEEE. CDR3 length: 15 amino acids. V was trimmed by 5 bases and J by 2 bases, leaving 17 bases between them.

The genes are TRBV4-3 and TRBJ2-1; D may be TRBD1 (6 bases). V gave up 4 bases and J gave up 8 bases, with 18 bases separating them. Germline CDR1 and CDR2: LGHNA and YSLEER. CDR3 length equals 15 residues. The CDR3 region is CASSRGQTFMDEQFF. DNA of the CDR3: TGCGCCAGCAGCCGCGGACAGACTTTTATGGATGAGCAGTTCTTC.

In DNA, the CDR3 is TGTGCCAGCAGCTTAGTTCCGGGAGTCTCGGGGGAGCTGTTTTTT. Its translation: CASSLVPGVSGELFF. The chain uses TRBV11-2 and TRBJ2-2; perhaps TRBD2 as D (6 bases). With 1 base removed from V and 8 bases from J, the gap between germline ends came to 14 bases. The germline V gene encodes CDR1 SGHAT and CDR2 FQNNGV. The CDR3 loop spans 15 amino acids. Using reference TRBV11-2 and TRBJ2-2 for the parts outside the CDR3, the full variable domain is EAGVAQSPRYKIIEKRQSVAFWCNPISGHATLYWYQQILGQGPKLLIQFQNNGVVDDSQLPKDRFSAERLKGVDSTLKIQPAKLEDSAVYLCASSLVPGVSGELFFGEGSRLTVL.

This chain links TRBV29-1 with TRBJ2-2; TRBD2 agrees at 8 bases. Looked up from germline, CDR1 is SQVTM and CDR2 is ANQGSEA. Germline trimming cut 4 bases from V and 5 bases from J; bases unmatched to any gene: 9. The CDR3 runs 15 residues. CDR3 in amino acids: CSVGDGRDVTGELFF. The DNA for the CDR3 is TGCAGCGTTGGGGACGGGAGGGATGTTACCGGGGAGCTGTTTTTT.

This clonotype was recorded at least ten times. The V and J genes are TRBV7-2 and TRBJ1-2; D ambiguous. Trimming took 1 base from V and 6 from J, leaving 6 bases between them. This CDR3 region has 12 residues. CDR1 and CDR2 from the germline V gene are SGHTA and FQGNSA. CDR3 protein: CASSLDGNGYTF. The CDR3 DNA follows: TGTGCCAGCAGCTTAGACGGGAATGGCTACACCTTC.

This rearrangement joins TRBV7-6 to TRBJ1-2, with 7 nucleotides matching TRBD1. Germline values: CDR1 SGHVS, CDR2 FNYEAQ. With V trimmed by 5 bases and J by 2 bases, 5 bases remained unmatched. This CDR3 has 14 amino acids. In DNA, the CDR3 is TGTGCCAGCAGCGCAGACAGGGCCAACTATGGCTACACCTTC. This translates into CASSADRANYGYTF.

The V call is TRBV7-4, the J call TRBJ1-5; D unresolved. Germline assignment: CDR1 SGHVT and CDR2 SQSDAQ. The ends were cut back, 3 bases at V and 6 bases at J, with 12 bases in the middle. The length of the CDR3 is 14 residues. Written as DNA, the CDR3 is TGTGCCAGCAGCTTTTCGACGACCGGTCAGCCCCAGCATTTT. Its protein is CASSFSTTGQPQHF.

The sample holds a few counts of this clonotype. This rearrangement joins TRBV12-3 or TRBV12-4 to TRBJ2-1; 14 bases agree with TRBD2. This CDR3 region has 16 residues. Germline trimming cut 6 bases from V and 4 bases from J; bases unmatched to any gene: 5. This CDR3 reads CASSPGLAGAYNEQFF. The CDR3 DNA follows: TGTGCCAGCAGCCCGGGACTAGCGGGGGCATACAATGAGCAGTTCTTC.

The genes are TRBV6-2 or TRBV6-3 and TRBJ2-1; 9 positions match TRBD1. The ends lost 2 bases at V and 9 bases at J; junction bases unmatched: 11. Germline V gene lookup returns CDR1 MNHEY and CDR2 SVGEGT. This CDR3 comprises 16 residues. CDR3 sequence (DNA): TGTGCCAGCAGTTACCCTACGGGACAGGGACACGGTGAGCAGTTCTTC. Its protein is CASSYPTGQGHGEQFF.

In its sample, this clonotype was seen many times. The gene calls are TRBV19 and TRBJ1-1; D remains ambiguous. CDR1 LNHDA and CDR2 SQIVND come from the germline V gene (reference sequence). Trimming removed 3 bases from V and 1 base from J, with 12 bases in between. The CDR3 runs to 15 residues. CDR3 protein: CASSILRPPNTEAFF. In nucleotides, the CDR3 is TGTGCCAGTAGTATCCTCAGGCCTCCGAACACTGAAGCTTTCTTT.

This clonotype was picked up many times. The CDR3 here is CASSLTLWGYTF. As DNA, the CDR3 is TGTGCCAGCAGTTTGACGTTGTGGGGCTACACCTTC. The chain joins TRBV28 to TRBJ1-2; D is unclear. The germline CDR1 and CDR2 sequences are MDHEN and SYDVKM. The CDR3 is 12 residues long. The V end was cut by 3 bases, the J end by 8 bases, with 10 bases between.

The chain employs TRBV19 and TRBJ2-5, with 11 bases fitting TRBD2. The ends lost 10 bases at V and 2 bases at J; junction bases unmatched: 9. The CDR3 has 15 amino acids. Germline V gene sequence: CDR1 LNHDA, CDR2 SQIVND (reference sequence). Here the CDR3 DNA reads TGTGCCACCTCCGGGACTAGCGGCTATCAAGAGACCCAGTACTTC. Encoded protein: CATSGTSGYQETQYF.